These 5 T cell receptor beta chains originate from one sample sequenced in a study of blood T cell repertoires in COVID-19 (dated by TCRdb to the early 2020s). The library was produced with the immunoSEQ multiplex PCR assay. Here the immuneACCESS table is served through TCRdb, limited to in-frame sequences with V and J called. Missing clones are a known gap in these copies; in checked studies unresolved V genes cover under half, and the rest lacks a known reason. The sample data list around 310,000 clones, and over 75% of these were observed just once. The ten largest clones capture approximately 4% of the sample. Sequenced input: peripheral blood. These receptors all come from a woman aged 50 to 65 with active or convalescent COVID-19.

The chain has TRBV10-1 and TRBJ1-5; 7 nucleotides align to TRBD1. The CDR3 is made up of 15 amino acids. The V segment lost 2 bases and the J segment 6 bases; nucleotides outside the gene matches: 7. Germline lookup yields CDR1 WNHNN and CDR2 SYGVQD (reference sequence). The CDR3 spells CASSEPRQGFQPQHF. Here the CDR3 DNA reads TGCGCCAGCAGTGAGCCGAGACAGGGCTTTCAGCCCCAGCATTTT.

There are a few counts of this clone. The rearrangement links TRBV28 to TRBJ1-1; D gene unclear. The CDR3 runs 15 residues. Germline loops: CDR1 MDHEN, CDR2 SYDVKM. V gave up 1 base and J gave up 3 bases, with 12 bases separating them. In DNA form, the CDR3 reads TGTGCCAGCAGTTTATCGACGGGAAAGGACACTGAAGCTTTCTTT. It specifies CASSLSTGKDTEAFF.

The chain joins TRBV28 to TRBJ2-6; D is perhaps TRBD2 (6 bases). Germline-derived CDR1 and CDR2 are MDHEN and SYDVKM. V was clipped by 5 bases and J by 0 bases, with 14 bases between them. This CDR3 is built from 17 residues. This CDR3 reads CASSPSGLYSGANVLTF. Written as DNA, the CDR3 is TGTGCCAGCAGTCCCTCGGGACTTTACTCTGGGGCCAACGTCCTGACTTTC.

The chain links TRBV6-5 to TRBJ1-1, with 8 bases matching TRBD1. This CDR3 comprises 15 residues. The V gene end was trimmed by 6 bases and the J gene end by 4 bases; junction bases not matched to a gene: 10. Germline CDR1 is MNHEY and CDR2 is SVGAGI. CDR3 protein: CASSPGQGRGTEAFF. The CDR3 nucleotides read TGTGCCAGCAGCCCCGGACAGGGACGGGGCACTGAAGCTTTCTTT.

The chain recombines TRBV30 with TRBJ1-5; weak D call: TRBD1 (6 bases). Deletions cut 5 bases from V and 0 bases from J, with 20 bases between. Germline-derived CDR1 and CDR2 are GTSNPN and SVGIG (reference sequence). The CDR3 totals 17 residues. The chain's CDR3 is CAWSAGAELYSNQPQHF. The DNA of the CDR3 is TGTGCCTGGTCCGCAGGGGCGGAACTTTATAGCAATCAGCCCCAGCATTTT.